Presented here are 16 T cell receptor beta chains from one specimen sequenced in a study of T cell repertoires in cytomegalovirus infection. TCRdb re-called the reads with MiXCR, one entry per CDR3 protein. The repertoire holds around 210,000 distinct CDR3 sequences, with approximately 7% as singletons. Specimen: PBMCs. Every receptor here comes from a human donor in good health (CMV status not recorded). Some clones in this sample may be carry-over from other donors' samples.

This clonotype was observed at least ten times. Written as DNA, the CDR3 is TGTGCTGGATCCCCGGGTGACCAAGAGACCCAGTACTTC. Its translation is CAGSPGDQETQYF. The chain recombines TRBV28 with TRBJ2-5; no clear D. Germline values: CDR1 MDHEN, CDR2 SYDVKM. The CDR3 extends over 13 amino acids.

This clonotype was seen at least ten times. The CDR3 sequence is CASSRRTGTSNQPQHF. CDR3 DNA: TGTGCCAGCAGTAGACGGACAGGGACGAGCAATCAGCCCCAGCATTTT. V gene TRBV12-3 or TRBV12-4 combines with J gene TRBJ1-5; 8 positions match TRBD1. J gave up 1 base and V 5 bases, and 7 bases lay outside the gene matches. CDR3 length equals 16 residues.

The sample holds many counts of this clonotype. This sequence joins TRBV20-1 and TRBJ1-1; 7 nucleotides line up with TRBD1. After removal of 6 bases from V and 3 bases from J, the junction contained 19 bases not matched to a gene. Looked up from germline, CDR1 is DFQATT and CDR2 is SNEGSKA (reference sequence). The CDR3 covers 17 residues. In nucleotides, the CDR3 is TGCAGTGCCATGACTTACCTACAGGGGAGGTACGACACTGAAGCTTTCTTT. Amino acids: CSAMTYLQGRYDTEAFF.

This clonotype was observed at least ten times. V and J are TRBV25-1 and TRBJ1-1, with 7 bases matching TRBD1. The V gene's germline CDR1 is MGHDK and CDR2 SYGVNS. The CDR3 consists of 12 residues. V gave up 6 bases and J gave up 10 bases; unmatched junction bases: 8. The CDR3 region is CASSARQGPAFF. DNA of the CDR3: TGTGCCAGCAGCGCGAGACAGGGCCCAGCTTTCTTT.

This clonotype was picked up a small number of times. The chain uses TRBV6-2 or TRBV6-3 and TRBJ2-3; 13 nucleotides align to TRBD2. Germline lookup yields CDR1 MNHEY and CDR2 SVGEGT. After removal of 9 bases from V and 1 base from J, the junction contained 13 bases not matched to a gene. The CDR3 loop spans 18 amino acids. CDR3 residues: CARELPGLAGECTDTQYF. The CDR3 coding sequence is TGTGCCAGGGAACTTCCTGGACTAGCGGGGGAGTGCACAGATACGCAGTATTTT.

This clonotype showed up many times. The V call is TRBV7-2, the J call TRBJ2-7, with TRBD1 matching 7 bases. Germline loops: CDR1 SGHTA, CDR2 FQGNSA. V lost 1 base, J lost 1 base, and 4 bases stayed unmatched. CDR3 length: 15 residues. The CDR3 DNA follows: TGTGCCAGCAGCTTAGGCGCAGGGGGATCCTACGAGCAGTACTTC. It encodes CASSLGAGGSYEQYF.

This clonotype was counted at least ten times. The chain links TRBV7-2 to TRBJ1-5; 7 bases agree with TRBD1. The CDR3 is 14 residues long. V lost 6 bases, J lost 1 base, and 3 bases stayed unmatched. Germline CDR1 SGHTA, CDR2 FQGNSA. The CDR3 loop reads CASSPTGSNQPQHF. In nucleotides, the CDR3 is TGTGCCAGCAGTCCGACAGGGAGCAATCAGCCCCAGCATTTT.

This clonotype was counted at least ten times. The rearrangement joins TRBV9 to TRBJ2-1; 9 bases match TRBD1. Germline V CDR1 and CDR2: SGDLS, YYNGEE. The CDR3 is made up of 16 amino acids. Unmatched junction bases numbered 11, after V lost 2 bases and J lost 8 bases. CDR3 nucleotides: TGTGCCAGCAGCGTCCGGACAGGGGAGGATGATCATGAGCAGTTCTTC. Its translation: CASSVRTGEDDHEQFF.

This chain's CDR3 is CASSYDDRKLFF. In nucleotides, the CDR3 is TGTGCCAGCAGCTACGACGACCGAAAACTGTTTTTT. The V and J genes are TRBV7-2 and TRBJ1-4; D not certain. The CDR3 spans 12 residues. Germline values: CDR1 SGHTA, CDR2 FQGNSA. Trimming removed 4 bases at V and 10 bases at J, with 10 bases between.

This clonotype was detected many times. The J gene is TRBJ1-1, the V gene TRBV28; D is uncertain. The V end lost 10 bases, the J end lost 4 bases, and 19 bases lay between the germline ends. From germline, CDR1 is MDHEN and CDR2 SYDVKM. The length of the CDR3 is 14 residues. The CDR3 loop is CATTAEGRGTEAFF. Written as DNA, the CDR3 is TGTGCCACCACCGCGGAGGGCCGCGGCACTGAAGCTTTCTTT.

This clonotype was counted ten times or more. The V gene is TRBV7-2, the J gene TRBJ1-1; D possibly corresponds to TRBD1 (6 bases). The CDR3 consists of 11 residues. Looked up from germline, CDR1 is SGHTA and CDR2 is FQGNSA. V lost 1 base and J 10 bases, leaving 7 bases between the germline ends. The CDR3 bases are TGTGCCAGCAGCTTAGGCAGGGGAGCTTTCTTT. It is translated as CASSLGRGAFF.

This clonotype was observed at least ten times. The genes are TRBV4-2 and TRBJ2-3; 10 positions match TRBD2. The V and J ends lost 4 bases and 1 base, in that order; junction bases with no gene match: 8. This CDR3 spans 17 amino acids. Germline V lookup: CDR1 LGHNA, CDR2 YNFKEQ. As DNA, the CDR3 is TGTGCCAGCAGCCCAGGCCCTACTAGCGGGGGCACAGATACGCAGTATTTT. Its protein is CASSPGPTSGGTDTQYF.

V gene TRBV28 combines with J gene TRBJ2-7, with D unclear. The CDR3 spans 13 residues. Trimming shortened V by 5 bases and J by 0 bases, and 8 bases separated the two germline ends. CDR1 is MDHEN and CDR2 is SYDVKM in the germline V gene. As DNA, the CDR3 is TGTGCCAGCAGTCCTAACTTCTCCTACGAGCAGTACTTC. Residues: CASSPNFSYEQYF. The complete variable domain, with remaining parts taken from reference TRBV28 and TRBJ2-7, reads DVKVTQSSRYLVKRTGEKVFLECVQDMDHENMFWYRQDPGLGLRLIYFSYDVKMKEKGDIPEGYSVSREKKERFSLILESASTNQTSMYLCASSPNFSYEQYFGPGTRLTVT.

This clonotype was recorded at least ten times. The gene calls are TRBV5-6 and TRBJ2-5, with 7 nucleotides matching TRBD1. Germline values: CDR1 SGHDT, CDR2 YYEEEE. V was pared by 4 bases and J by 2 bases, with 2 bases of the junction left unmatched. This CDR3 comprises 13 residues. CDR3 DNA sequence: TGTGCCAGCAGCCCACAGGGGCAAGAGACCCAGTACTTC. Translated, it gives CASSPQGQETQYF. The complete variable domain, with remaining parts taken from reference TRBV5-6 and TRBJ2-5, reads DAGVTQSPTHLIKTRGQQVTLRCSPKSGHDTVSWYQQALGQGPQFIFQYYEEEERQRGNFPDRFSGHQFPNYSSELNVNALLLGDSALYLCASSPQGQETQYFGPGTRLLVL.

This clonotype has ten or more counts. The chain is built from TRBV20-1 and TRBJ1-2; maybe TRBD1 (5 bases). The V end was cut by 3 bases, the J end by 4 bases, with 21 bases between. The CDR3 spans 16 residues. In germline, CDR1 is DFQATT, CDR2 SNEGSKA (reference sequence). The CDR3 sequence: CSASRPAAQGRYGYTF. The CDR3 DNA follows: TGCAGTGCTAGTAGGCCTGCGGCCCAGGGCCGCTATGGCTACACCTTC.

This clonotype was recorded at least ten times. The chain recombines TRBV20-1 with TRBJ2-5; perhaps TRBD2 as D (7 bases). Between the trimmed V and J ends, which lost 1 base and 4 bases, there was a span of 10 bases. This CDR3 comprises 13 residues. The V gene's germline CDR1 is DFQATT and CDR2 SNEGSKA (reference sequence). The CDR3: CSARAGGGETQYF. CDR3 nucleotides: TGCAGTGCTAGAGCGGGGGGCGGAGAGACCCAGTACTTC.